This T cell receptor (beta chain) was obtained from a study of blood T cell repertoires in COVID-19. Across the study: Italy, Spain and the United States were the sources of the convalescent and acute COVID-19 samples. In each case, the material was cDNA or gDNA derived from T cells, B-cell-depleted T cells, or PBMCs.

As handled by the study authors: Reference gene primer amplification gave nucleated cell count estimates. Sequencing was performed with immunoSEQ multiplex PCR; in TCRdb, only in-frame clones are kept and a portion is missing. V, J and clone size reflect that table, while D and trimming were determined from the DNA. The sample yields roughly 320,000 clones, 70% to 90% seen once. The CDR3 spans 13 residues. V lost 5 bases, J lost 5 bases, and 12 bases lay in between. Germline loops: CDR1 LNHNV, CDR2 YYDKDF (reference sequence). This clone was counted a few times. The V and J genes are TRBV15 and TRBJ2-5, with TRBD1 as a possible D gene (7 bases). This TCR came from a man aged 70 or older with acute or convalescent COVID-19. Input material: peripheral blood. Written as DNA, the CDR3 is TGTGCCACCAGCTACAGGGGAGGTGAGACCCAGTACTTC. This sequence encodes CATSYRGGETQYF.